This is a list of T cell receptor beta chains from one sample in a study of cytomegalovirus exposure and HLA in healthy donors. Measured with immunoSEQ multiplex PCR; TCRdb has only the in-frame clones, and not every one. The sample contains about 140,000 clones, roughly nine tenths of which appear only once. Source material: PBMCs. These receptors were collected from a man aged 18 to 30 in good health and CMV-seronegative. The CDR3 runs from the conserved cysteine through the conserved F or W.

V	J	CDR3
TRBV11-3	TRBJ2-1	CASSLGEGVSYNEQFF
TRBV2	TRBJ2-7	CASSEGGLSSYEQYF
TRBV27	TRBJ1-2	CASSLAIDRDGYTF
TRBV27	TRBJ2-7	CASSFFPRDNPYEQYF
TRBV5-1	TRBJ2-2	CASSLRPRTVDTGELFF
TRBV10-3	TRBJ1-1	CAISESGAVNTEAFF
TRBV11-2	TRBJ1-1	CASSLVAPGDTEAFF
TRBV2	TRBJ2-3	CASSDSSADTDTQYF
TRBV7-9	TRBJ1-1	CASSEQGRGTEAFF
TRBV4-3	TRBJ2-1	CASSQKGGPPRDNEQFF
TRBV30	TRBJ2-5	CAWSGGPGETQYF
TRBV5-1	TRBJ2-1	CASSLGTSGRNEQFF
TRBV6-1	TRBJ2-7	CASSEGVGGGSYEQYF
TRBV19	TRBJ1-5	CASSQTTISNQPQHF
TRBV15	TRBJ2-1	CATSSQGRGNEQFF
TRBV9	TRBJ2-5	CASSEVGAGTREKETQYF
TRBV15	TRBJ2-1	CATSGPLTGATLSSYNEQFF
TRBV5-1	TRBJ1-1	CASSLDRVPEAFF
TRBV2	TRBJ2-3	CASRTTTYSDTQYF
TRBV15	TRBJ2-2	CATSARQGGTGELFF
TRBV2	TRBJ2-7	CASPAGTGSSYEQYF
TRBV10-3	TRBJ1-5	CAIRLPIDQPQHF
TRBV7-9	TRBJ2-1	CASSPTSRNEQFF
TRBV6-1	TRBJ1-2	CASSEARTGKGVRYGYTF
TRBV18	TRBJ1-2	CASSRDRVTYGYTF
TRBV11-3	TRBJ2-1	CASTQGSTSYNEQFF
TRBV19	TRBJ1-3	CASRSSFSGNTIYF
TRBV4-2	TRBJ2-1	CASSQDASLIYNEQFF
TRBV25-1	TRBJ1-1	CASSDRMLYGNTEAFF
TRBV9	TRBJ1-2	CASSANSGYGYTF
TRBV6-5	TRBJ1-2	CASSEGFQGYTF
TRBV7-9	TRBJ1-2	CASSFPVGTVAPPVF
TRBV6-1	TRBJ1-1	CASSLKLNTEAFF
TRBV13	TRBJ1-1	CASSYAGGGFAEAFF
TRBV10-2	TRBJ2-1	CASSRTSGGAYNEQFF
TRBV4-1	TRBJ1-2	CASSQERQHYGYTF
TRBV5-5	TRBJ2-1	CASSLIPAELLNNEQFF
TRBV18	TRBJ2-7	CASSPATVLYEQYF
TRBV27	TRBJ2-7	CASSLFTVSSEQYF